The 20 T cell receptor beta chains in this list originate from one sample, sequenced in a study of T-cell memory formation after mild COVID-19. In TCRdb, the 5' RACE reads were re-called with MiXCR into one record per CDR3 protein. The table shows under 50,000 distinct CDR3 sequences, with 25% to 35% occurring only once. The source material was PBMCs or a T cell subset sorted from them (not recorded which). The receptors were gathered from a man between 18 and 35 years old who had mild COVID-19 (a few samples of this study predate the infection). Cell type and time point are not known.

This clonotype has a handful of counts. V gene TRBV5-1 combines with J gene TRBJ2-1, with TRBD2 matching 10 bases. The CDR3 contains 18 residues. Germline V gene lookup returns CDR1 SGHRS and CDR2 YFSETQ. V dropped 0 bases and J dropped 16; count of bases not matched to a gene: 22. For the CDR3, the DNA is TGCGCCAGCAGCTTGGTTCTCGTGAGGGACAGGATGACTAGCGGGCCATTCTTC. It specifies CASSLVLVRDRMTSGPFF.

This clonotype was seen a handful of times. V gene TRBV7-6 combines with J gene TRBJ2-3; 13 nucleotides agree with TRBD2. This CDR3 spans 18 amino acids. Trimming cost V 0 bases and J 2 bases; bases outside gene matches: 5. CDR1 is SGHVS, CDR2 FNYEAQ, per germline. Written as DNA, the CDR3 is TGTGCCAGCAGCTTAGCTTTGGGACTAGCGGGGTACACAGATACGCAGTATTTT. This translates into CASSLALGLAGYTDTQYF. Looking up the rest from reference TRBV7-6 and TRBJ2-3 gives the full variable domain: GAGVSQSPRYKVTKRGQDVALRCDPISGHVSLYWYRQALGQGPEFLTYFNYEAQQDKSGLPNDRFSAERPEGSISTLTIQRTEQRDSAMYRCASSLALGLAGYTDTQYFGPGTRLTVL.

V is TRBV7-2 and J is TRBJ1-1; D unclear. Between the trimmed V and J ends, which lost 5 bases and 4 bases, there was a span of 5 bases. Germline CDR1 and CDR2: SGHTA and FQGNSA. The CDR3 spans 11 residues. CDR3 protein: CASSPSTEAFF. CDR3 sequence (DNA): TGTGCCAGCAGCCCTAGCACTGAAGCTTTCTTT. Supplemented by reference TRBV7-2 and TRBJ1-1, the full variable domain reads GAGVSQSPSNKVTEKGKDVELRCDPISGHTALYWYRQSLGQGLEFLIYFQGNSAPDKSGLPSDRFSAERTGGSVSTLTIQRTQQEDSAVYLCASSPSTEAFFGQGTRLTVV.

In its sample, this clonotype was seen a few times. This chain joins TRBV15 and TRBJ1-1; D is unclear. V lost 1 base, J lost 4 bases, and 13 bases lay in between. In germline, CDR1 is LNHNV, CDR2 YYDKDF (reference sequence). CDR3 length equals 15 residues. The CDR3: CATSRVRRLITEAFF. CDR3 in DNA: TGTGCCACCAGCAGAGTTCGGCGGTTAATCACTGAAGCTTTCTTT. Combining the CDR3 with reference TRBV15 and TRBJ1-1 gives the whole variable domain DAMVIQNPRYQVTQFGKPVTLSCSQTLNHNVMYWYQQKSSQAPKLLFHYYDKDFNNEADTPDNFQSRRPNTSFCFLDIRSPGLGDTAMYLCATSRVRRLITEAFFGQGTRLTVV.

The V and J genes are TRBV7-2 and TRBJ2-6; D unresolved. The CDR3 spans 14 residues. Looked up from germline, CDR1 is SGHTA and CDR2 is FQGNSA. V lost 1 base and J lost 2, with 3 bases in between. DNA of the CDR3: TGTGCCAGCAGCTTAGTTCCTGGGGCCAACGTCCTGACTTTC. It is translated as CASSLVPGANVLTF.

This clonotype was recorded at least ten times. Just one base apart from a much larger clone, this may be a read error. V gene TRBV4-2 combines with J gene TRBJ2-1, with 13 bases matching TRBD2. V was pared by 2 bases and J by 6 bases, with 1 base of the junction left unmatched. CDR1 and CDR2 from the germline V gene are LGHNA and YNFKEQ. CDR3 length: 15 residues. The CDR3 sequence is CASSQTSGGANEQFF. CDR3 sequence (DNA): TGTGCCAGCAGCCAAACTAGCGGGGGGGCCAATGAGCAGTTCTTC.

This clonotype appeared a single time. The CDR3 spells CAWNPWTEDYTF. The DNA for the CDR3 is TGTGCCTGGAACCCGTGGACGGAAGACTACACCTTC. The chain couples TRBV30 to TRBJ1-2; D not resolved. Trimming took off 4 bases at V and 10 bases at J, with 16 bases between the two ends. Germline V lookup: CDR1 GTSNPN, CDR2 SVGIG (reference sequence). This CDR3 spans 12 amino acids.

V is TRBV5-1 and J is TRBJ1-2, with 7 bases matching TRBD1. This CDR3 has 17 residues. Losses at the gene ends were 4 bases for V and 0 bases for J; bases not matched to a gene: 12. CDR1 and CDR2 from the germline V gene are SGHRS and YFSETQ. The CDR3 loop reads CASSDWASDRTNYGYTF. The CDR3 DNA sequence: TGCGCCAGCAGCGATTGGGCGTCGGACAGGACTAACTATGGCTACACCTTC.

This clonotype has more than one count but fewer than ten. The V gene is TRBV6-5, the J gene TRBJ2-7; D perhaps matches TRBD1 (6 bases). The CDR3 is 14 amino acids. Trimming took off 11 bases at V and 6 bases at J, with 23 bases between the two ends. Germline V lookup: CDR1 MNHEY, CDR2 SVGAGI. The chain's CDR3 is CACVRDIPFCEQYF. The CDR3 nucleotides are TGTGCCTGCGTTAGGGACATTCCTTTTTGCGAGCAGTACTTC.

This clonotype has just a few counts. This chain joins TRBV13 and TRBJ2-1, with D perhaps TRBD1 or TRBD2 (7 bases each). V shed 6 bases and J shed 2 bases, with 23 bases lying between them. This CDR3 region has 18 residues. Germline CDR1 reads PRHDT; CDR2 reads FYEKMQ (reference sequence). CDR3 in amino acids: CASSLGGSGVAAYNEQFF. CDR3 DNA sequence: TGTGCCAGCAGTCTAGGGGGCAGCGGGGTCGCGGCCTACAATGAGCAGTTCTTC.

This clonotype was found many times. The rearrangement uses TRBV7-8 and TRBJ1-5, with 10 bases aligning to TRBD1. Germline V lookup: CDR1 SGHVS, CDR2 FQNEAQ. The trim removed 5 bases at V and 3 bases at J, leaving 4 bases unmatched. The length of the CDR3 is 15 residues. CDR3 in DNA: TGTGCCAGCAGCCCAGGGACAGGGGCCAATCAGCCCCAGCATTTT. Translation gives CASSPGTGANQPQHF.

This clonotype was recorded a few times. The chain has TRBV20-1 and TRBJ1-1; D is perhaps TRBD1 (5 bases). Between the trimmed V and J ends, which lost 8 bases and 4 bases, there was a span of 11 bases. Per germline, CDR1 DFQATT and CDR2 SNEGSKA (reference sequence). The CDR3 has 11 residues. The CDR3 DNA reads TGCAGTACGGAGAGGGGCACTGAAGCTTTCTTT. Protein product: CSTERGTEAFF.

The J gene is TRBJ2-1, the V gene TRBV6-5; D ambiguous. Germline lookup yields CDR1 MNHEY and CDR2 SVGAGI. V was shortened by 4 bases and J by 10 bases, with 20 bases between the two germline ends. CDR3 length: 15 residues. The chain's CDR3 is CASSFTVPLLGEQFF. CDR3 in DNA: TGTGCCAGCAGTTTCACCGTACCCCTCCTCGGCGAGCAGTTCTTC.

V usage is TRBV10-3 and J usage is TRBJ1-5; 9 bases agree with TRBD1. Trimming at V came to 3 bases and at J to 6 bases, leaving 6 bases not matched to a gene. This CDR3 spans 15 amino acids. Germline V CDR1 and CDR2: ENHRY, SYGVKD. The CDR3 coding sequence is TGTGCCATCAGTGAACCGGACAGGGGACTTCAGCCCCAGCATTTT. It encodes CAISEPDRGLQPQHF.

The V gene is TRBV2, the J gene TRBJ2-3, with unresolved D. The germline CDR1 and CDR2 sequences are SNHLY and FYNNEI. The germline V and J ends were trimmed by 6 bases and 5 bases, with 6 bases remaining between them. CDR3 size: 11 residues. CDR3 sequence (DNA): TGTGCCAGCAGGAGGAAAGATACGCAGTATTTT. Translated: CASRRKDTQYF.

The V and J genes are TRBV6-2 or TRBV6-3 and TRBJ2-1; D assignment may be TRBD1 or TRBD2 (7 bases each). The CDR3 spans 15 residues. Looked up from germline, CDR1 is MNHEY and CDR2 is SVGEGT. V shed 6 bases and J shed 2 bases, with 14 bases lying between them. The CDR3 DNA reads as TGTGCCAGCAGAGGATCAGGGGGGGCCTACAATGAGCAGTTCTTC. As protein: CASRGSGGAYNEQFF.

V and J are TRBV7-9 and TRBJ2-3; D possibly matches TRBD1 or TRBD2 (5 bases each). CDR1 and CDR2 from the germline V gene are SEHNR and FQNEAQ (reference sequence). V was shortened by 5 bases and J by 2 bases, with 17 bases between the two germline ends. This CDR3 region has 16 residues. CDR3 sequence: CASSPSAGTHTDTQYF. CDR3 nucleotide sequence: TGTGCCAGCAGCCCCTCCGCAGGGACCCACACAGATACGCAGTATTTT.

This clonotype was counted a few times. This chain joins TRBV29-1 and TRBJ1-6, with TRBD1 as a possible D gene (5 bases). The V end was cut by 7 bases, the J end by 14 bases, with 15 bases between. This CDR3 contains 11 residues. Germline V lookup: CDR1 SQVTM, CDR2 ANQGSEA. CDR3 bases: TGCAGCGCTCTACTGCGGGGGGCCCTCCACTTT. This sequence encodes CSALLRGALHF.

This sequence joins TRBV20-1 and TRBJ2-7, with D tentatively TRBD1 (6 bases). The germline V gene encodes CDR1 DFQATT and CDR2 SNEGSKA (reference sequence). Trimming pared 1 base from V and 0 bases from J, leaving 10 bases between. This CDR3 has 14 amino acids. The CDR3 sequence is CSARGQESSYEQYF. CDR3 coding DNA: TGCAGTGCTAGAGGACAGGAGAGCTCCTACGAGCAGTACTTC.

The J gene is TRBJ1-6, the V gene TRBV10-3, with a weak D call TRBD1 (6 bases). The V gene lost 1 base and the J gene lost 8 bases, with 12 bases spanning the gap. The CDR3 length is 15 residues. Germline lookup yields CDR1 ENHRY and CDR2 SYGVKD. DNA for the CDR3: TGTGCCATCAGTGAGTTACGACAGGTTGATTCACCCCTCCACTTT. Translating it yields CAISELRQVDSPLHF.